This T cell receptor (beta chain) was captured by sequencing in a study of cytomegalovirus exposure and HLA in healthy donors. Study results and caveats: In a later analysis, several top co-occurrence clusters appeared linked to parvovirus B19, influenza, CMV and Epstein-Barr virus.

V lost 9 bases to trimming and J lost 2 bases; unmatched junction nucleotides: 9. Germline CDR1 is LNHDA and CDR2 is SQIVND (reference sequence). CDR3 length equals 15 residues. The PCR employed 60 Vbeta primers together with 13 Jbeta primers. This table comes from immunoSEQ multiplex PCR, and its TCRdb copy is limited to in-frame clones, with some not included. Of some 110,000 clones in the sample, roughly two thirds were seen once. This clone was recorded a few times. Its antigen is as yet unknown. The sample was PBMCs. The chain joins TRBV19 to TRBJ2-2, with 7 bases identical to TRBD1. This receptor was identified in a young woman in good health and CMV-seronegative. DNA of the CDR3: TGTGCCAGCAACATTCGGACAGGAAACACCGGGGAGCTGTTTTTT. Translating it yields CASNIRTGNTGELFF.